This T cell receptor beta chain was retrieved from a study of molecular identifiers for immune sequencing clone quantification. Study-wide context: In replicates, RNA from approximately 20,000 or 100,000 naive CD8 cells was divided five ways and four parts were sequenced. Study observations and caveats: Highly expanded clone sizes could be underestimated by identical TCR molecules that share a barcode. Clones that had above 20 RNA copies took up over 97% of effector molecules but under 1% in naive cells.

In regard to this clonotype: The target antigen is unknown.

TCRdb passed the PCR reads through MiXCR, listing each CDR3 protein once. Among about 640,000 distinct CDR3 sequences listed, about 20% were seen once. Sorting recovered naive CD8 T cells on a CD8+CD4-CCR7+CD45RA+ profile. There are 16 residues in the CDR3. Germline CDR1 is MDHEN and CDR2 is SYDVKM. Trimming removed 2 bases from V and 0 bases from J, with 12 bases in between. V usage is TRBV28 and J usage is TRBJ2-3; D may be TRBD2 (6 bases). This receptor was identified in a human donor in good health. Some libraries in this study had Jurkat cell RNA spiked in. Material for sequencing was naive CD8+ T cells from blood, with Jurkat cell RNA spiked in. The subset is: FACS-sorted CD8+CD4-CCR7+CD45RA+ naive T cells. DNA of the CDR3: TGTGCCAGCAGTTTAGGCGGGATCCGCAGCACAGATACGCAGTATTTT. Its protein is CASSLGGIRSTDTQYF.